The sequence of this T cell receptor beta chain was determined in a study of cytomegalovirus exposure and HLA in healthy donors. Study-wide results and limits: Both high specificity and high sensitivity reportedly marked the classifier's diagnosis of cytomegalovirus status. A later analysis found that most CMV-associated TCR beta chains appeared HLA-restricted. Solely CMV serostatus was available to characterize immune exposure.

Turning to this clone: Its antigen is currently unknown.

The PCR employed 60 Vbeta primers together with 13 Jbeta primers. Data came from immunoSEQ multiplex PCR; TCRdb stores just in-frame clones and leaves some out. The data show fewer than 200,000 clones, about 80% seen once. The sequence came from a boy between 10 and 17 years old in good health and CMV-seronegative. Sample: PBMCs.

The CDR3 DNA sequence: TGTGCCAGCAGCTTGAAGTATCGGGACTACTACAATGAGCAGTTCTTC. It is translated as CASSLKYRDYYNEQFF. This sequence joins TRBV5-6 and TRBJ2-1, with 7 bases that match TRBD2. With V trimmed by 1 base and J by 3 bases, 7 bases remained unmatched. The CDR3 is 16 amino acids. Germline assignment: CDR1 SGHDT and CDR2 YYEEEE.